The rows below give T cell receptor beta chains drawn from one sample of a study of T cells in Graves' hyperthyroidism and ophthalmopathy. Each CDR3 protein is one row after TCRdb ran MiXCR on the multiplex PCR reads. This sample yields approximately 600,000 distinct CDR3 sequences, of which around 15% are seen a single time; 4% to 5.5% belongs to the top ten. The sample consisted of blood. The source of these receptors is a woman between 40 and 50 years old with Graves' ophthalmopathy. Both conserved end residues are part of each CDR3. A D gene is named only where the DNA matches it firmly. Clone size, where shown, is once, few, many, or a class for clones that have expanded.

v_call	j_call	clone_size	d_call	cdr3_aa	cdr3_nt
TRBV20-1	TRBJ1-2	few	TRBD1	CRARQGGSYTF	TGCAGAGCAAGACAGGGTGGTAGCTACACCTTC
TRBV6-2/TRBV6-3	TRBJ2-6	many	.	CASSGDGSSGANVLTF	TGTGCCAGCAGCGGGGACGGGAGTTCTGGGGCCAACGTCCTGACTTTC
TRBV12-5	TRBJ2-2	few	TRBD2	CASGLVGGGTGELFF	TGTGCTAGTGGTTTGGTAGGCGGGGGGACCGGGGAGCTGTTTTTT
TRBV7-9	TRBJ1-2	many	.	CASSLGSAVGMGYTF	TGTGCCAGCAGCTTGGGATCGGCGGTTGGGATGGGCTACACCTTC
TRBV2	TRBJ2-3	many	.	CASSGSAAFPDTQYF	TGTGCCAGCAGTGGATCAGCAGCATTCCCGGATACGCAGTATTTT
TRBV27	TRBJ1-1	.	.	CASRPYGWDTEAFF	TGTGCCAGCAGGCCATACGGGTGGGACACTGAAGCTTTCTTT
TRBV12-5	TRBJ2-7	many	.	CASGSTVMEQYF	TGTGCTAGTGGTTCTACTGTGATGGAGCAGTACTTC
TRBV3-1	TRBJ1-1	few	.	CASSQEGGSYAFF	TGTGCCAGCAGCCAAGAAGGAGGGAGTTACGCTTTCTTT
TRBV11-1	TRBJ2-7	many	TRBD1	CASSLAGQPEYEQYF	TGTGCCAGCAGCTTAGCGGGACAGCCCGAGTACGAGCAGTACTTC
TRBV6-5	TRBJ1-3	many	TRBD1	CASSWTGGLRGNTIYF	TGTGCCAGCAGTTGGACAGGGGGCTTACGTGGAAACACCATATATTTT
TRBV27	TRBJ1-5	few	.	CASAPDGAPNQPQHF	TGTGCCAGCGCCCCTGACGGGGCGCCGAATCAGCCCCAGCATTTT
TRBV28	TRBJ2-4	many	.	CASSFGEAKNIQYF	TGTGCCAGCAGCTTCGGGGAGGCCAAAAACATTCAGTACTTC
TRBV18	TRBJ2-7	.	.	CASPADRSYEQYF	TGTGCTAGCCCAGCCGACAGATCCTACGAGCAGTACTTC
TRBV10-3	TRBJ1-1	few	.	CAISESQGLDTEAFF	TGTGCCATCAGTGAGTCGCAGGGGTTGGACACTGAAGCTTTCTTT
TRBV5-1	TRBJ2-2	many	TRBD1	CASSPTGLTTGELFF	TGCGCCAGCAGCCCGACAGGGCTTACGACCGGGGAGCTGTTTTTT
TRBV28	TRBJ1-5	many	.	CASSLVRQPQHF	TGTGCCAGCAGTTTAGTTAGGCAGCCCCAGCATTTT
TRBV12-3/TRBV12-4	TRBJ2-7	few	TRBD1	CASSSPVGTGSDEQYF	TGTGCCAGCAGTTCCCCTGTTGGGACAGGGTCCGACGAGCAGTACTTC
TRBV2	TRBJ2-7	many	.	CASSHREVYEQYF	TGTGCCAGCAGTCACAGGGAGGTCTACGAGCAGTACTTC
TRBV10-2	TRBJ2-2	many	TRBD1	CASRATGVTNTGELFF	TGCGCCAGCAGGGCCACAGGGGTGACGAACACCGGGGAGCTGTTTTTT
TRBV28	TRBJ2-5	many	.	CASSFLGRSEETQYF	TGTGCCAGCAGTTTTTTGGGACGCTCCGAAGAGACCCAGTACTTC
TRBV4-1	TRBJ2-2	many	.	CASSQVDSLVLFF	TGCGCCAGCAGCCAAGTTGACTCGTTGGTGCTGTTTTTT
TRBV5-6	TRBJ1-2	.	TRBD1	CASSVTGTVYGYTF	TGTGCCAGCAGCGTAACCGGGACAGTCTATGGCTACACCTTC
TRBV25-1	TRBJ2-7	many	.	CASSEAGIYEQYF	TGTGCCAGCAGTGAGGCAGGGATCTACGAGCAGTACTTC
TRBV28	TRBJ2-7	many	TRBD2	CASSLETSSPQGSYEQYF	TGTGCCAGCAGTTTGGAGACTAGCAGCCCCCAGGGCTCCTACGAGCAGTACTTC
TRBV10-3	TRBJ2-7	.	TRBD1	CAIRGTGVDEQYF	TGTGCCATCAGGGGGACAGGGGTTGACGAGCAGTACTTC
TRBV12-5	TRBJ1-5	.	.	CASGSDRDSNQPQHF	TGTGCTAGTGGTTCGGACCGGGACAGCAATCAGCCCCAGCATTTT
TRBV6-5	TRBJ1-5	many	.	CASRLNDGVQPQHF	TGTGCCAGCAGATTAAACGACGGAGTACAGCCCCAGCATTTT
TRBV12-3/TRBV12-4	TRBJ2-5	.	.	CASSPAPGQTQYF	TGTGCCAGCAGCCCCGCCCCGGGGCAGACCCAGTACTTC
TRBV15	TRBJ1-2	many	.	CATSRSGGNYGYTF	TGTGCCACCAGCAGAAGTGGGGGAAACTATGGCTACACCTTC
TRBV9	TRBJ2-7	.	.	CASSVEEGVYEQYF	TGTGCCAGCAGCGTAGAAGAGGGCGTCTACGAGCAGTACTTC
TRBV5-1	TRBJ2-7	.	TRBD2	CASSLVSSGPYEQYF	TGCGCCAGCAGCTTGGTTTCTAGCGGACCCTACGAGCAGTACTTC
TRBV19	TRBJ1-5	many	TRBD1	CASSIDLFGQGIGQPQHF	TGTGCCAGTAGTATAGACCTTTTCGGACAGGGGATAGGGCAGCCCCAGCATTTT
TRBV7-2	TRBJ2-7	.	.	CASSSYLLDERYF	TGTGCCAGCAGCTCCTACCTACTCGACGAGCGGTACTTC
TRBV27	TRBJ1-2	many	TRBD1	CASTPGQGAYGYTF	TGTGCCAGCACCCCGGGACAGGGGGCTTATGGCTACACCTTC
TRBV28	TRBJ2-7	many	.	CASSLSSRLSEQYF	TGTGCCAGCAGCCTTAGTTCCCGCCTCTCCGAGCAGTACTTC
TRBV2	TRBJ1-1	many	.	CASSVDGNTEAFF	TGTGCCAGCAGTGTTGACGGGAACACTGAAGCTTTCTTT
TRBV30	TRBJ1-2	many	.	CAWSAWDGYTF	TGTGCCTGGAGCGCCTGGGATGGCTACACCTTC
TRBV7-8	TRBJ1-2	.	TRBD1	CASSLVGAGTGVYGYTF	TGTGCCAGCAGCTTAGTCGGGGCCGGGACAGGGGTCTATGGCTACACCTTC
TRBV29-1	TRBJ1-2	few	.	CSVVLTNYGYTF	TGCAGCGTTGTCCTGACTAACTATGGCTACACCTTC
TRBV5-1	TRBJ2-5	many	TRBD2	CASRIGTSTYQETQYF	TGCGCCAGCAGGATCGGGACTAGCACATACCAAGAGACCCAGTACTTC
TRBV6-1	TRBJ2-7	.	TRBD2	CASSKLAGGAVEQYF	TGTGCCAGCAGTAAACTAGCGGGAGGAGCGGTCGAGCAGTACTTC
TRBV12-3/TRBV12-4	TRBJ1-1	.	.	CASSPWRSMNTEAFF	TGTGCCAGCAGCCCTTGGCGGAGTATGAACACTGAAGCTTTCTTT
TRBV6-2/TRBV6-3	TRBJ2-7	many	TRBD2	CASSYNPSGRGEQYF	TGTGCCAGCAGTTACAACCCTAGCGGGAGGGGTGAGCAGTACTTC
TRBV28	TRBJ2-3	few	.	CASSFIGPDTQYF	TGTGCCAGCAGTTTCATTGGTCCAGATACGCAGTATTTT
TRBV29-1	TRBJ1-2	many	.	CSVETDSGYTF	TGCAGCGTTGAAACGGATTCCGGCTACACCTTC
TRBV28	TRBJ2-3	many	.	CASMVLGGSDTQYF	TGTGCCAGCATGGTTTTAGGGGGGAGTGATACGCAGTATTTT
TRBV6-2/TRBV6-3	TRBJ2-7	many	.	CASSSAGLSYEQYF	TGTGCCAGCAGTTCGGCTGGGCTCTCCTACGAGCAGTACTTC
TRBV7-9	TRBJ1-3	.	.	CASSQSTTGFHTIYF	TGTGCCAGCAGTCAGTCGACTACAGGGTTCCACACCATATATTTT
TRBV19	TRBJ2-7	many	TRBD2	CASSIGGDSYEQYF	TGTGCCAGTAGTATTGGGGGGGACTCCTACGAGCAGTACTTC
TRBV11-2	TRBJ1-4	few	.	CASSLKALEKLFF	TGTGCCAGCAGCTTAAAGGCGCTTGAAAAACTGTTTTTT
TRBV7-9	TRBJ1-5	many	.	CASSWGLNQPQHF	TGTGCCAGCAGCTGGGGCCTTAATCAGCCCCAGCATTTT
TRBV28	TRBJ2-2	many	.	CASRRTRKTAGELFF	TGTGCCAGCAGACGAACAAGGAAAACAGCCGGGGAGCTGTTTTTT
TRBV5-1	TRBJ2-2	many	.	CASSPVNGGELFF	TGCGCCAGCAGCCCGGTCAACGGCGGGGAGCTGTTTTTT
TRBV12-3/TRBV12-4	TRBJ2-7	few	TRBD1	CASSQGDRGYEQYF	TGTGCCAGCAGTCAGGGCGACAGGGGGTACGAGCAGTACTTC